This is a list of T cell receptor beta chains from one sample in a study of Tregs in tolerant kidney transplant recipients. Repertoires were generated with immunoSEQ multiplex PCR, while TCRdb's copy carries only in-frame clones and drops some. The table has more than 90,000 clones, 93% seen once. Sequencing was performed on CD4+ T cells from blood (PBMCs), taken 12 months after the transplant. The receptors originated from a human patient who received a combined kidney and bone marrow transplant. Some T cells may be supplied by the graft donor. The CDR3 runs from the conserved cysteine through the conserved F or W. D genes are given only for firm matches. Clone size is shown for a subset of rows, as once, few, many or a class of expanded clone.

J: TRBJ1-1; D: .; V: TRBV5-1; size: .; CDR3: CASRLAGGMNTEAFF; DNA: TGCGCCAGCAGACTAGCGGGGGGGATGAACACTGAAGCTTTCTTT
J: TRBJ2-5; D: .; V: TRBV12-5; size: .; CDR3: CASGLVLGAGMETQYF; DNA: TGTGCTAGTGGTTTGGTACTGGGGGCTGGGATGGAGACCCAGTACTTC
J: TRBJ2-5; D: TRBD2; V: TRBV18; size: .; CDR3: CASSGTSGGNQETQYF; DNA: TGTGCCAGCTCAGGCACTAGCGGGGGGAACCAAGAGACCCAGTACTTC
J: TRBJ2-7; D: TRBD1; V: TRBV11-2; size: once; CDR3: CASSSNRGQGANEQYF; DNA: TGTGCCAGCTCCTCGAACCGGGGACAGGGCGCCAACGAGCAGTACTTC
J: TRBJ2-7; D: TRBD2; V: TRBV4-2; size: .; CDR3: CASSPASGAYEQYF; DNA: TGTGCCAGCAGCCCCGCTAGCGGGGCCTACGAGCAGTACTTC
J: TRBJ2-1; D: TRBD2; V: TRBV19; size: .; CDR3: CASSPQRGLAYNEQFF; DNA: TGTGCCAGTAGTCCCCAGCGGGGGCTTGCCTACAATGAGCAGTTCTTC
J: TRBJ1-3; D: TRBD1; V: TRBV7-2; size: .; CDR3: CASSRARDRGPGNTIYF; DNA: TGTGCCAGCAGCCGGGCACGGGACAGGGGTCCTGGAAACACCATATATTTT
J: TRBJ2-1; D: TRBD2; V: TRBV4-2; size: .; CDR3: CASSRRGSGGHYNEQFF; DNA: TGTGCCAGCAGCCGCCGTGGTAGCGGGGGCCATTACAATGAGCAGTTCTTC
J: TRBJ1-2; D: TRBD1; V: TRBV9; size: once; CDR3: CASSGRQGHGYTF; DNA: TGTGCCAGCAGCGGACGACAGGGGCATGGCTACACCTTC
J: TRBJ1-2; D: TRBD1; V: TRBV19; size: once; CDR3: CASSNQGQGVQFGYTF; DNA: TGTGCCAGTAGTAACCAGGGACAGGGTGTCCAATTTGGCTACACCTTC
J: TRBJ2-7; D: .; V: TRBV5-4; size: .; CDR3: CASSLGPTGSEQYF; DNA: TGTGCCAGCAGCTTGGGCCCCACAGGATCCGAGCAGTACTTC
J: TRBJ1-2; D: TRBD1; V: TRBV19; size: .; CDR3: CASRLGGTNYGYTF; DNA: TGTGCCAGTAGGCTAGGGGGCACGAACTATGGCTACACCTTC
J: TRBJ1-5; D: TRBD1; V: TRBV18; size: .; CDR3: CASSPGQGDQPQHF; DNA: TGTGCCAGCTCACCCGGGCAGGGGGATCAGCCCCAGCATTTT
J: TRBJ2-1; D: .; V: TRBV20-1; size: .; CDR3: CSATPRGEQFF; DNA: TGCAGTGCTACCCCCAGAGGAGAGCAGTTCTTC
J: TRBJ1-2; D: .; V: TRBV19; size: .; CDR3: CASSNGGRRGYTF; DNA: TGTGCCAGTAGTAACGGGGGTAGACGTGGCTACACCTTC
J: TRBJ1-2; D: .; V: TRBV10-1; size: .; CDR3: CASSERSDRLNYGYTF; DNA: TGCGCCAGCAGTGAAAGGTCGGACAGACTTAACTATGGCTACACCTTC
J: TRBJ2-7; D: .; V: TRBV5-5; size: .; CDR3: CASSFSAVSSYEQYF; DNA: TGTGCCAGCAGCTTTTCCGCAGTATCATCCTACGAGCAGTACTTC
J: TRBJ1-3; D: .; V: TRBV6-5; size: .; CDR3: CASSYVQGAGNTIYF; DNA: TGTGCCAGCAGTTACGTACAGGGTGCTGGAAACACCATATATTTT
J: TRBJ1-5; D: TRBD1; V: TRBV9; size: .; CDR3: CASSIGTGGAGQPQHF; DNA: TGTGCCAGCAGCATCGGGACAGGGGGCGCGGGTCAGCCCCAGCATTTT
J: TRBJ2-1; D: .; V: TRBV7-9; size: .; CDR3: CASSLGPTVLGYNEQFF; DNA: TGTGCCAGCAGCTTAGGCCCGACAGTTTTGGGTTACAATGAGCAGTTCTTC